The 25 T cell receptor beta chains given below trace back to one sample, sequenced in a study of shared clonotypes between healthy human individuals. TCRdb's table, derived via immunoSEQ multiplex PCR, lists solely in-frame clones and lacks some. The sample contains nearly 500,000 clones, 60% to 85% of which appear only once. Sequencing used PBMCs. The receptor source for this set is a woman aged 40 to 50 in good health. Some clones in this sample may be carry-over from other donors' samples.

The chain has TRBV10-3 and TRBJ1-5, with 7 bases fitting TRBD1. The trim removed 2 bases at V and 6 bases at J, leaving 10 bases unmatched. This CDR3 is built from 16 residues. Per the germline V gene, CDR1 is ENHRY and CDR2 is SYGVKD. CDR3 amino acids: CAISEEGLQGFQPQHF. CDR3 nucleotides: TGTGCCATCAGTGAGGAGGGATTACAGGGGTTTCAGCCCCAGCATTTT.

The CDR3: CASSPGSSSYEQYF. The CDR3 DNA follows: TGTGCCAGCTCACCAGGCTCTAGCTCCTACGAGCAGTACTTC. The V and J genes are TRBV18 and TRBJ2-7, with D uncertain. The CDR3 runs 14 residues. Per the germline V gene, CDR1 is KGHSH and CDR2 is LQKENI. The V end was cut by 2 bases, the J end by 0 bases, with 8 bases between.

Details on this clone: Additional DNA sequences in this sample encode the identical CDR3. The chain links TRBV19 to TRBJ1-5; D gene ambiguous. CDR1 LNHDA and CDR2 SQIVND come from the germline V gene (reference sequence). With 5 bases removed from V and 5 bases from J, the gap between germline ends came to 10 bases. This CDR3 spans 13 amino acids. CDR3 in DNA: TGTGCCAGTAGTCCCTCGGTGGATCAGCCCCAGCATTTT. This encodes CASSPSVDQPQHF. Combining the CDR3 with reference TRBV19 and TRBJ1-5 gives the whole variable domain DGGITQSPKYLFRKEGQNVTLSCEQNLNHDAMYWYRQDPGQGLRLIYYSQIVNDFQKGDIAEGYSVSREKKESFPLTVTSAQKNPTAFYLCASSPSVDQPQHFGDGTRLSIL.

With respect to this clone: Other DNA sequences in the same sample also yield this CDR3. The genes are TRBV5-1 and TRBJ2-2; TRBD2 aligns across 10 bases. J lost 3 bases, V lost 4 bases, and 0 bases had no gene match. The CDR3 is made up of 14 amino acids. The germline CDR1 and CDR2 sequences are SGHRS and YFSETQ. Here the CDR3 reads CASSLAGDTGELFF. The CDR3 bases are TGCGCCAGCAGCCTAGCGGGAGACACCGGGGAGCTGTTTTTT.

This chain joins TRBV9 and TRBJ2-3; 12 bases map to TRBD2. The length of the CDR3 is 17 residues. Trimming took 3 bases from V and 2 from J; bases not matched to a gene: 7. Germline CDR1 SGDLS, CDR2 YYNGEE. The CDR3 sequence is CASSAFGLAGSTDTQYF. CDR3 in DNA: TGTGCCAGCAGCGCCTTCGGACTAGCGGGGTCCACAGATACGCAGTATTTT.

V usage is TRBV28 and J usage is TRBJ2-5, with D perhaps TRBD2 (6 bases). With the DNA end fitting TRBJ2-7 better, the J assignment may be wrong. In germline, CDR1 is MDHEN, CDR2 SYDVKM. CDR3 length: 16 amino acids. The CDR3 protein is CASSLLRESLVNEQYF. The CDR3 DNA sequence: TGTGCCAGCAGTTTACTCCGGGAGTCCCTCGTTAACGAGCAGTACTTC.

The CDR3 loop reads CASSLVQGNQPQHF. CDR3 nucleotides: TGTGCCAGCAGTTTGGTTCAGGGTAATCAGCCCCAGCATTTT. V gene TRBV28 combines with J gene TRBJ1-5, with D tentatively TRBD1 (5 bases). Trimming took 3 bases from V and 4 from J, leaving 10 bases between them. CDR1 is MDHEN, CDR2 SYDVKM, per germline. The CDR3 length is 14 residues. The variable domain in full, completed from reference TRBV28 and TRBJ1-5, reads DVKVTQSSRYLVKRTGEKVFLECVQDMDHENMFWYRQDPGLGLRLIYFSYDVKMKEKGDIPEGYSVSREKKERFSLILESASTNQTSMYLCASSLVQGNQPQHFGDGTRLSIL.

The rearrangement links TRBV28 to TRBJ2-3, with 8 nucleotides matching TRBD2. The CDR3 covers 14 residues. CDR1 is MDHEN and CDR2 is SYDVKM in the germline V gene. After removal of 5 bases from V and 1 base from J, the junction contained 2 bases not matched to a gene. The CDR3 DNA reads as TGTGCCAGCAGTCGAGCGGGGGGCACAGATACGCAGTATTTT. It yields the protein CASSRAGGTDTQYF.

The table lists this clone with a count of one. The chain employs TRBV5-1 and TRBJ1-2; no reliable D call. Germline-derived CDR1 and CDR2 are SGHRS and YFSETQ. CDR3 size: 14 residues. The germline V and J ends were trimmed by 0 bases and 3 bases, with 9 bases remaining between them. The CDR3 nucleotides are TGCGCCAGCAGCTTGGTCGGGCAGGACTATGGCTACACCTTC. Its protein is CASSLVGQDYGYTF.

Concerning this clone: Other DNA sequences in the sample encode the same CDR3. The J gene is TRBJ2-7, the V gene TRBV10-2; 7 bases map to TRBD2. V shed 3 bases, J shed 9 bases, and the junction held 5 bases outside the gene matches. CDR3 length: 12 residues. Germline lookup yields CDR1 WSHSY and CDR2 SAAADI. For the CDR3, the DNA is TGCGCCAGCAGTGAAGGAGGGAGGGGGCAGTACTTC. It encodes CASSEGGRGQYF.

CDR3 DNA: TGTGCCAGCAGCTCTACTAGCGGCCTCGGCAATGAGCAGTTCTTC. The encoded protein is CASSSTSGLGNEQFF. The chain has TRBV7-3 and TRBJ2-1; TRBD2 matches at 8 bases. The CDR3 totals 15 residues. Germline CDR1 reads SGHTA; CDR2 reads FQGTGA. Germline trimming cut 4 bases from V and 6 bases from J; bases unmatched to any gene: 8.

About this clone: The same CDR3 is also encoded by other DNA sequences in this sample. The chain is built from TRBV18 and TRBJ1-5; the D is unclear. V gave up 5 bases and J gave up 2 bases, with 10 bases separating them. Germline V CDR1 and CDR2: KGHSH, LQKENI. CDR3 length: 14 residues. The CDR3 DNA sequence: TGTGCCAGCTCAGGTGGGATTGGCAATCAGCCCCAGCATTTT. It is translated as CASSGGIGNQPQHF.

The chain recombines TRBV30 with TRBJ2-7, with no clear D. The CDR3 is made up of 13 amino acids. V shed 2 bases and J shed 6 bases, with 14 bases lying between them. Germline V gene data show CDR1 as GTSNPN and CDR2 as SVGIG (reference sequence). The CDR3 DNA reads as TGTGCCTGGAGTATCGCGGACCGCCTCGAGCAGTACTTC. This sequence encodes CAWSIADRLEQYF. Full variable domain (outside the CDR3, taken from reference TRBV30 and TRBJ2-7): SQTIHQWPATLVQPVGSPLSLECTVEGTSNPNLYWYRQAAGRGLQLLFYSVGIGQISSEVPQNLSASRPQDRQFILSSKKLLLSDSGFYLCAWSIADRLEQYFGPGTRLTVT.

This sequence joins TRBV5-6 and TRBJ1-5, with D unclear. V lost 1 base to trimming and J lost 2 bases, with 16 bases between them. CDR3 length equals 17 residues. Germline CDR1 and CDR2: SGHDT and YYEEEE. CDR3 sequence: CASSLRRSAQGNQPQHF. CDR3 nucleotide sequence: TGTGCCAGCAGCTTGAGGCGGTCAGCCCAAGGCAATCAGCCCCAGCATTTT.

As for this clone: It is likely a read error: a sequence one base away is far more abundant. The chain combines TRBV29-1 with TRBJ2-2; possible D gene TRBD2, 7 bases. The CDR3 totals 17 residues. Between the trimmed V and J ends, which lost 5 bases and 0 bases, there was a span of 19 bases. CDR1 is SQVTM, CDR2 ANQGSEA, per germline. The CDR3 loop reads CSVMGGAFPSNTGELFF. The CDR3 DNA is TGCAGCGTTATGGGGGGGGCTTTTCCTTCGAACACCGGGGAGCTGTTTTTT.

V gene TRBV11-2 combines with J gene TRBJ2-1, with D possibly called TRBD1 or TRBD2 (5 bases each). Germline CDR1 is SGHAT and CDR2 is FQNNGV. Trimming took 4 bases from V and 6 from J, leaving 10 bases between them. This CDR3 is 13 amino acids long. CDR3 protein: CASSSRDGNEQFF. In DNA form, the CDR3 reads TGTGCCAGCAGCTCCCGGGACGGCAATGAGCAGTTCTTC.

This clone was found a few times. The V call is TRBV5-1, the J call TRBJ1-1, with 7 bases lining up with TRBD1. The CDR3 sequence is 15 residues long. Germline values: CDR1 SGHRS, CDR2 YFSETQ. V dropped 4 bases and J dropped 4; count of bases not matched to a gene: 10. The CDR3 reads CASSTQGEWGTEAFF. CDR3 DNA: TGCGCCAGCAGCACCCAGGGGGAATGGGGCACTGAAGCTTTCTTT.

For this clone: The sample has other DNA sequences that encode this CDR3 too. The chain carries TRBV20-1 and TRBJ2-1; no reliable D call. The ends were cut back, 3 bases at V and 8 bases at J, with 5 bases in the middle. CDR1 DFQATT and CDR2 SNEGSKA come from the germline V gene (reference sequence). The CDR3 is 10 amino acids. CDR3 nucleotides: TGCAGTGCTAGCAGTTATGAGCAGTTCTTC. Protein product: CSASSYEQFF.

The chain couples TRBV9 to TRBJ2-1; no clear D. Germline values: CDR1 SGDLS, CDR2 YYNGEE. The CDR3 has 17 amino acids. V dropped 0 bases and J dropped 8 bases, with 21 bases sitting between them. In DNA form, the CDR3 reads TGTGCCAGCAGCGTAGAGCCTAGTTCTTCCCCGATCGATGAGCAGTTCTTC. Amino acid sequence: CASSVEPSSSPIDEQFF.

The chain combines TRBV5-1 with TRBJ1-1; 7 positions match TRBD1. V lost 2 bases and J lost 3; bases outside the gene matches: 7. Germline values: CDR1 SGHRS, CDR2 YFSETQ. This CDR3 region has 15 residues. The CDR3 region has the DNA TGCGCCAGCAGCTTACTAGGGGGCATGGACACTGAAGCTTTCTTT. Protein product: CASSLLGGMDTEAFF.

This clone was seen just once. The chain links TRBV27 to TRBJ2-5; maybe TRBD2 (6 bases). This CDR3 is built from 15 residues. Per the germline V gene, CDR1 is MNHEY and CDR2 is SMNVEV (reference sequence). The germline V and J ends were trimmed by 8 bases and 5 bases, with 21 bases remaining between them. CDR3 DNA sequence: TGTGCCAGCTCTCTACTTGGAGGGGTTGGCGAGACCCAGTACTTC. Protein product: CASSLLGGVGETQYF.

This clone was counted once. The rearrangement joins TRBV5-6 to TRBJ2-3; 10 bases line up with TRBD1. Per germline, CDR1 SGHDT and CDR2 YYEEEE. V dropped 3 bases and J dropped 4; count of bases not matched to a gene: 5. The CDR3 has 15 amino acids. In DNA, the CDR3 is TGTGCCAGCAGCTACGGGACAGGGGCCGCAGATACGCAGTATTTT. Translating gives CASSYGTGAADTQYF.

Here the CDR3 DNA reads TGTGCCATCAGTGTAGGGGTCCGGGCAGATACGCAGTATTTT. This sequence encodes CAISVGVRADTQYF. The chain has TRBV10-3 and TRBJ2-3, with D maybe TRBD1 (5 bases). The CDR3 consists of 14 residues. Germline CDR1 and CDR2: ENHRY and SYGVKD. V was shortened by 4 bases and J by 4 bases, with 12 bases between the two germline ends.

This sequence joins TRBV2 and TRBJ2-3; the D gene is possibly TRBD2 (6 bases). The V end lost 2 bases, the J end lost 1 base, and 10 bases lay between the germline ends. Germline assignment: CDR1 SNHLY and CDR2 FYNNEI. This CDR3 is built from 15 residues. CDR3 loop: CASSELLAGTDTQYF. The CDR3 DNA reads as TGTGCCAGCAGTGAATTGTTAGCGGGCACAGATACGCAGTATTTT.

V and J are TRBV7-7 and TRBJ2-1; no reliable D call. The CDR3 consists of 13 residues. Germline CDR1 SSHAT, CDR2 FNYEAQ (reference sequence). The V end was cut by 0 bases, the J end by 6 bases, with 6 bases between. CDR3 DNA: TGTGCCAGCAGCTTAGCGCTTGGCAATGAGCAGTTCTTC. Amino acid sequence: CASSLALGNEQFF.